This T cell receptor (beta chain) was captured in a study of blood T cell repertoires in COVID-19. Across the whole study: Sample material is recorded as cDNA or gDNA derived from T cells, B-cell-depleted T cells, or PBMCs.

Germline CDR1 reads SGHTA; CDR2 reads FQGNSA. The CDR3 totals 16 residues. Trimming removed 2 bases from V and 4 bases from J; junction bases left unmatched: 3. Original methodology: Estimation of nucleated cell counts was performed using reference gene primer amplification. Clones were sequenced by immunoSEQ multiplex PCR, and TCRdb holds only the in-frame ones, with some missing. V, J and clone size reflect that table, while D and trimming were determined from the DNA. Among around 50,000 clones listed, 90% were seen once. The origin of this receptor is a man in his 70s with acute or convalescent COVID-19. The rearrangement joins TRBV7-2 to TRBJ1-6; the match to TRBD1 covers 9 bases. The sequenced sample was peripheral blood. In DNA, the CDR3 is TGTGCCAGCAGCTTAACGGGACAGGGATATAATTCACCCCTCCACTTT. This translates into CASSLTGQGYNSPLHF.